The next 22 T cell receptor beta chains were all read from a single sample in a study of shared clonotypes between healthy human individuals. Assay: immunoSEQ multiplex PCR; the TCRdb copy retains only in-frame clones and omits some. The sample records some 1.5 million clones, about 96% being singletons. Source material: naive CD4+ T cells sorted from blood. Subset reported: CD45RA+ positively selected. All receptors come from a man aged 30 to 39 in good health.

The V call is TRBV2, the J call TRBJ2-5; 7 bases align to TRBD1. The CDR3 loop spans 14 amino acids. CDR1 SNHLY and CDR2 FYNNEI come from the germline V gene. Trimming at V came to 6 bases and at J to 0 bases, leaving 4 bases not matched to a gene. CDR3 in DNA: TGTGCCAGCAGGTTGGGACAGTACCAAGAGACCCAGTACTTC. Its translation is CASRLGQYQETQYF. Using reference TRBV2 and TRBJ2-5 for the parts outside the CDR3, the full variable domain is EPEVTQTPSHQVTQMGQEVILRCVPISNHLYFYWYRQILGQKVEFLVSFYNNEISEKSEIFDDQFSVERPDGSNFTLKIRSTKLEDSAMYFCASRLGQYQETQYFGPGTRLLVL.

The chain couples TRBV5-1 to TRBJ2-7, with 10 bases that match TRBD2. Germline-derived CDR1 and CDR2 are SGHRS and YFSETQ. The V segment lost 4 bases and the J segment 3 bases; nucleotides outside the gene matches: 4. The CDR3 totals 14 residues. The CDR3 region is CASSPSGSNYEQYF. DNA of the CDR3: TGCGCCAGCAGCCCTAGCGGGAGTAACTACGAGCAGTACTTC.

The chain has TRBV10-1 and TRBJ2-3, with 12 bases matching TRBD2. This CDR3 comprises 15 residues. V was clipped by 7 bases and J by 7 bases; unmatched bases: 9. Per germline, CDR1 WNHNN and CDR2 SYGVQD (reference sequence). The CDR3 bases are TGCGCCAGCACCGGGACTAGCGGGCATCACTATACGCAGTATTTT. It encodes CASTGTSGHHYTQYF.

The chain combines TRBV10-2 with TRBJ2-5; TRBD1 matches 7 bases. The CDR3 has 13 amino acids. CDR1 and CDR2 from the germline V gene are WSHSY and SAAADI. The V gene end was trimmed by 4 bases and the J gene end by 2 bases; junction bases not matched to a gene: 1. The CDR3 DNA reads as TGCGCCAGCAGTGGACAGGGACAAGAGACCCAGTACTTC. Translating it yields CASSGQGQETQYF.

The chain carries TRBV19 and TRBJ1-5; unclear D gene. In germline, CDR1 is LNHDA, CDR2 SQIVND (reference sequence). Trimming removed 0 bases from V and 0 bases from J, with 18 bases in between. CDR3 size: 19 residues. CDR3 DNA: TGTGCCAGTAGTATAGAATGGTCGGCGCGGGAGTATAGCAATCAGCCCCAGCATTTT. Its translation is CASSIEWSAREYSNQPQHF.

The chain uses TRBV4-2 and TRBJ2-1, with 10 bases identical to TRBD2. This CDR3 region has 17 residues. Germline assignment: CDR1 LGHNA and CDR2 YNFKEQ. V dropped 0 bases and J dropped 8; count of bases not matched to a gene: 10. This CDR3 reads CASSQERASGSYDEQFF. For the CDR3, the DNA is TGTGCCAGCAGCCAAGAACGTGCTAGCGGGAGTTACGATGAGCAGTTCTTC.

The chain joins TRBV7-9 to TRBJ2-5; TRBD1 agrees at 8 bases. V gave up 6 bases and J gave up 5 bases; unmatched junction bases: 8. Germline CDR1 and CDR2: SEHNR and FQNEAQ (reference sequence). The CDR3 has 14 amino acids. This chain's CDR3 is CASRSSGGLETQYF. Here the CDR3 DNA reads TGTGCCAGCAGGTCATCAGGGGGCTTGGAGACCCAGTACTTC.

CDR3 region: CASTRTGRTGELFF. The DNA for the CDR3 is TGTGCCAGCACCCGGACAGGGAGGACCGGGGAGCTGTTTTTT. The chain carries TRBV5-6 and TRBJ2-2; 8 bases fit TRBD1. V was pared by 6 bases and J by 5 bases, with 6 bases of the junction left unmatched. Germline lookup yields CDR1 SGHDT and CDR2 YYEEEE. The CDR3 runs to 14 residues.

The chain employs TRBV5-1 and TRBJ2-2; TRBD1 or TRBD2 may be the D gene (5 bases each). This CDR3 region has 15 residues. V lost 6 bases, J lost 7 bases, and 19 bases lay in between. CDR1 is SGHRS, CDR2 YFSETQ, per germline. The CDR3 coding sequence is TGCGCCAGCAACCCGGGGCAGACAACCCTCGGGGAGCTGTTTTTT. Protein: CASNPGQTTLGELFF.

This chain uses TRBV19 with TRBJ2-4; tentative D call: TRBD2 (6 bases). The V end was cut by 6 bases, the J end by 3 bases, with 15 bases between. Germline lookup yields CDR1 LNHDA and CDR2 SQIVND (reference sequence). The CDR3 loop spans 15 amino acids. The CDR3 coding sequence is TGTGCCAGTAGCGCAGGCGGGAACCTCAAAAACATTCAGTACTTC. It translates to CASSAGGNLKNIQYF.

This chain joins TRBV18 and TRBJ1-1; 8 bases match TRBD1. CDR1 is KGHSH, CDR2 LQKENI, per germline. V lost 6 bases, J lost 1 base, and 7 bases stayed unmatched. The CDR3 is 15 residues long. The CDR3 protein is CASSQGQDANTEAFF. CDR3 DNA sequence: TGTGCCAGCTCCCAGGGACAGGACGCGAACACTGAAGCTTTCTTT.

The V call is TRBV15, the J call TRBJ1-5; 7 bases are a match to TRBD1. Germline CDR1 is LNHNV and CDR2 is YYDKDF (reference sequence). CDR3 length equals 15 residues. J was trimmed by 7 bases and V by 1 base; bases with no gene match: 7. The CDR3 loop reads CATSRGQGVRQPQHF. Written as DNA, the CDR3 is TGTGCCACCAGCAGAGGGCAGGGGGTACGGCAGCCCCAGCATTTT.

The CDR3 loop reads CASTLTSRPTGYTF. CDR3 DNA: TGTGCCAGCACCCTAACTTCCAGGCCTACAGGCTACACCTTC. The chain links TRBV6-6 to TRBJ1-2; D is unresolved. CDR1 and CDR2 from the germline V gene are MNHNY and SVGAGI (reference sequence). The CDR3 sequence is 14 residues long. The ends were cut back, 7 bases at V and 8 bases at J, with 20 bases in the middle.

The genes are TRBV5-4 and TRBJ2-7; 7 bases line up with TRBD2. The CDR3 loop spans 15 amino acids. Germline V gene sequence: CDR1 SGHNT, CDR2 YYREEE (reference sequence). V was pared by 0 bases and J by 4 bases, with 7 bases of the junction left unmatched. The CDR3 loop reads CASSLGAGLGYEQYF. The CDR3 nucleotides read TGTGCCAGCAGCTTGGGAGCGGGGTTGGGGTACGAGCAGTACTTC.

J is TRBJ1-3 and V is TRBV9, with D possibly TRBD1 on 5 matching bases. The CDR3 totals 16 residues. The germline V gene encodes CDR1 SGDLS and CDR2 YYNGEE. V lost 4 bases, J lost 0 bases, and 14 bases lay in between. CDR3 DNA: TGTGCCAGCAGCCCAAGACAGAGAAGCTCTGGAAACACCATATATTTT. It codes for CASSPRQRSSGNTIYF.

The CDR3, as DNA: TGTGCCAGCAGCTCCTCGGGAGTTAGTTTAACGGGTGAAAAACTGTTTTTT. Protein product: CASSSSGVSLTGEKLFF. The V and J genes are TRBV7-9 and TRBJ1-4; no definite D call. Between the trimmed V and J ends, which lost 4 bases and 7 bases, there was a span of 22 bases. Germline V lookup: CDR1 SEHNR, CDR2 FQNEAQ (reference sequence). CDR3 size: 17 residues.

The rearrangement uses TRBV6-1 and TRBJ2-1; D not resolved. CDR1 and CDR2 from the germline V gene are MNHNS and SASEGT. The V and J ends lost 2 bases and 2 bases respectively, with 4 bases between them. The CDR3 covers 13 residues. The CDR3 protein is CASSERTYNEQFF. CDR3 bases: TGTGCCAGCAGTGAAAGGACCTACAATGAGCAGTTCTTC.

The chain recombines TRBV2 with TRBJ2-1; TRBD2 agrees at 12 bases. CDR3 length: 15 residues. J lost 4 bases, V lost 6 bases, and 4 bases had no gene match. Germline-derived CDR1 and CDR2 are SNHLY and FYNNEI. The CDR3 nucleotides read TGTGCCAGCAGGATGACTAGCGGGAGTTACAATGAGCAGTTCTTC. This sequence encodes CASRMTSGSYNEQFF.

The chain couples TRBV4-3 to TRBJ2-7, with D tentatively TRBD1 or TRBD2 (5 bases each). The CDR3 is 13 amino acids. Germline V gene data show CDR1 as LGHNA and CDR2 as YSLEER. V was trimmed by 0 bases and J by 12 bases, leaving 15 bases between them. The CDR3 nucleotides read TGCGCCAGCAGCCAAGATCCCGGGACGTGTCCGTACTTC. Protein sequence: CASSQDPGTCPYF.

This clone was recorded a few times. The chain carries TRBV10-2 and TRBJ1-2, with 7 bases matching TRBD1. The V gene's germline CDR1 is WSHSY and CDR2 SAAADI. This CDR3 is built from 12 residues. The V gene end was trimmed by 6 bases and the J gene end by 4 bases; junction bases not matched to a gene: 2. DNA of the CDR3: TGCGCCAGCAGAGGGGACAGCTATGGCTACACCTTC. Translation gives CASRGDSYGYTF.

As for this clone: Within the sample, other DNA sequences also encode this same CDR3. The chain couples TRBV11-2 to TRBJ2-1; 7 nucleotides align to TRBD2. Germline lookup yields CDR1 SGHAT and CDR2 FQNNGV. This CDR3 has 15 amino acids. V was clipped by 0 bases and J by 2 bases; unmatched bases: 1. CDR3 nucleotide sequence: TGTGCCAGCAGCTTAGATCTAGCGGCCTACAATGAGCAGTTCTTC. Amino acids: CASSLDLAAYNEQFF.

Worth noting for this clone: At the DNA level, this CDR3 is encoded by other sequences in the same sample as well. The rearrangement joins TRBV5-1 to TRBJ2-5; D might be TRBD2 (6 bases). Germline CDR1 is SGHRS and CDR2 is YFSETQ. There are 12 residues in the CDR3. Between the trimmed V and J ends, which lost 2 bases and 5 bases, there was a span of 7 bases. The CDR3 sequence: CASSFGGETQYF. As DNA, the CDR3 is TGCGCCAGCAGCTTCGGAGGGGAGACCCAGTACTTC. The full variable domain, its missing parts supplied by reference TRBV5-1 and TRBJ2-5, is KAGVTQTPRYLIKTRGQQVTLSCSPISGHRSVSWYQQTPGQGLQFLFEYFSETQRNKGNFPGRFSGRQFSNSRSEMNVSTLELGDSALYLCASSFGGETQYFGPGTRLLVL.